This T cell receptor beta chain was found in a study of PD-1 blockade in classical Hodgkin lymphoma. Repertoires were generated with immunoSEQ multiplex PCR, while TCRdb's copy carries only in-frame clones and drops some. The table records more than 60,000 clones, roughly nine tenths of them present only once. About this clone itself: Its antigen is unknown.

With no exception, relapse followed autologous stem cell transplantation in all patients, and brentuximab vedotin exposure varied. Study results and limitations: Diversity similar to that of newly diagnosed patients was seen at baseline in complete responders. TCR diversity at baseline was reported to be reduced in newly diagnosed patients relative to healthy donors. By C4D1, diversity of CD4+ TCRs had risen significantly, whereas that of CD8+ TCRs had not. Among the patients, those starting nivolumab under 1 year after ASCT were excluded.

This clonotype was obtained from a human donor with classical Hodgkin lymphoma. Specimen: peripheral blood mononuclear cells (PBMCs), collected at baseline.

DNA of the CDR3: TGTGCCAGCTCAACCCCGGGACTAGCGGGAAGGGATGAGCAGTTCTTC. It codes for CASSTPGLAGRDEQFF. The chain uses TRBV18 and TRBJ2-1; TRBD2 matches at 13 bases. The CDR3 has 16 amino acids. Per germline, CDR1 KGHSH and CDR2 LQKENI. V was pared by 5 bases and J by 8 bases, with 9 bases of the junction left unmatched.